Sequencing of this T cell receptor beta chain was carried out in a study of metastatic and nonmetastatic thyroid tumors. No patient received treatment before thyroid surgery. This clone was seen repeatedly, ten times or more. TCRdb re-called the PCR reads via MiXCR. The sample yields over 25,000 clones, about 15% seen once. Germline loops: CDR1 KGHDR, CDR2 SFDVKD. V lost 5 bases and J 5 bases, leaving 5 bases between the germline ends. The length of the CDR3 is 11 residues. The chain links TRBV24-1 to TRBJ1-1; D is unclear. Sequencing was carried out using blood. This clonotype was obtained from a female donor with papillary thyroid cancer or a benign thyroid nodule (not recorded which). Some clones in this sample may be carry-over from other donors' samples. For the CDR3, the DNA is TGTGCCACCAGTGTTGGGACTGAAGCTTTCTTT. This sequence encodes CATSVGTEAFF.